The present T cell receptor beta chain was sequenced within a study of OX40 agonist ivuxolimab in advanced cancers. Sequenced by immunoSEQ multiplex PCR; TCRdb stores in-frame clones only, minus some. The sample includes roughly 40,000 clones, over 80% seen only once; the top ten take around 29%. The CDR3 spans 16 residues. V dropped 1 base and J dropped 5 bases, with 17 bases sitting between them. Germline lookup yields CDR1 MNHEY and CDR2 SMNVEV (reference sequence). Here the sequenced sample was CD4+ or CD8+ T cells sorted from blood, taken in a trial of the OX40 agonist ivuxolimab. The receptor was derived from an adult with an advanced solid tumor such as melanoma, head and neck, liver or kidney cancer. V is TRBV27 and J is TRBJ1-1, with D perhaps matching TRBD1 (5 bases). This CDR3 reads CASSLLGSQGETEAFF. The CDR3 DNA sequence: TGTGCCAGCAGTTTATTGGGGAGCCAGGGCGAGACTGAAGCTTTCTTT.